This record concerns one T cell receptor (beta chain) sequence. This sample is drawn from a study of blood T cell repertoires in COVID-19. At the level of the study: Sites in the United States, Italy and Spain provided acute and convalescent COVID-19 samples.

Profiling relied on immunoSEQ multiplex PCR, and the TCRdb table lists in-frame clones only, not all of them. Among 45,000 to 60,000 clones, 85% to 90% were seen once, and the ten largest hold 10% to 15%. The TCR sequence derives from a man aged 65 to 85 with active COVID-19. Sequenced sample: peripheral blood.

The CDR3 nucleotides read TGTGCCAGCAGCCCTCGTATGAACACTGAAGCTTTCTTT. Protein: CASSPRMNTEAFF. The J gene is TRBJ1-1, the V gene TRBV14; D gene unclear. CDR1 and CDR2 from the germline V gene are SGHDN and FVKESK. Trimming shortened V by 4 bases and J by 0 bases, and 6 bases separated the two germline ends. The CDR3 spans 13 residues.